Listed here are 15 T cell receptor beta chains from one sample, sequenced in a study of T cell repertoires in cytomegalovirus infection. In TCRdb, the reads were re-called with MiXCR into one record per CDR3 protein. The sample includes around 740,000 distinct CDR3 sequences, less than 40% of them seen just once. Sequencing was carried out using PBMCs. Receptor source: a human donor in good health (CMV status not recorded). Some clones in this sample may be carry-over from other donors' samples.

In nucleotides, the CDR3 is TGTGCCAGCAGCCGCCTAGGACTAGCGGGAGGGAAGAGCTCCTACAATGAGCAGTTCTTC. Protein product: CASSRLGLAGGKSSYNEQFF. The chain links TRBV14 to TRBJ2-1, with 15 bases matching TRBD2. Trimming at V came to 4 bases and at J to 0 bases, leaving 10 bases not matched to a gene. This CDR3 region has 20 residues. In germline, CDR1 is SGHDN, CDR2 FVKESK.

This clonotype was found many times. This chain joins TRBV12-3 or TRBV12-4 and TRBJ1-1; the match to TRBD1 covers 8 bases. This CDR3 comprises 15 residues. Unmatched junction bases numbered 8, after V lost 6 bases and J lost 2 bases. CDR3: CASSPPTGVNTEAFF. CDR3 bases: TGTGCCAGCAGCCCCCCGACAGGGGTTAACACTGAAGCTTTCTTT.

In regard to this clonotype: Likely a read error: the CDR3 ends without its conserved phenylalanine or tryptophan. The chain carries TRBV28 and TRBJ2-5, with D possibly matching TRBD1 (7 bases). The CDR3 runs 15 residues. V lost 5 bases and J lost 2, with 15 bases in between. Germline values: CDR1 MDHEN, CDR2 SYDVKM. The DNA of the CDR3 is TGTGCCAGCAGTCTCCAGGGGGGCCCACAAGAGACCCAGTACTTA. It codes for CASSLQGGPQETQYL.

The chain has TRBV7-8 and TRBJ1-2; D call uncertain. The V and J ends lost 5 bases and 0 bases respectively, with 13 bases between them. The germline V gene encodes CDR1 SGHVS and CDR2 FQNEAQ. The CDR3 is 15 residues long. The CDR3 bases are TGTGCCAGCAGCATAACAGCCGCTCCTAACTATGGCTACACCTTC. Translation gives CASSITAAPNYGYTF.

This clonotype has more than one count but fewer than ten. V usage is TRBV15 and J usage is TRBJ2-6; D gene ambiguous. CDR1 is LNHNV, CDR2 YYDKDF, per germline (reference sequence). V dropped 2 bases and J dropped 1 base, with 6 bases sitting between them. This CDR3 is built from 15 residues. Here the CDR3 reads CATSRSGSGANVLTF. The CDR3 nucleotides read TGTGCCACCAGCAGATCCGGGTCTGGGGCCAACGTCCTGACTTTC.

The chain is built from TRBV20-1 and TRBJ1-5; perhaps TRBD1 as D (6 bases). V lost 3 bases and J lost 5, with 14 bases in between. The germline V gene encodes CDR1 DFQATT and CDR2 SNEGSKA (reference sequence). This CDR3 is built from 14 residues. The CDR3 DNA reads TGCAGTGCTAGTCCTAGGGGGAGGGATCAGCCCCAGCATTTT. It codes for CSASPRGRDQPQHF.

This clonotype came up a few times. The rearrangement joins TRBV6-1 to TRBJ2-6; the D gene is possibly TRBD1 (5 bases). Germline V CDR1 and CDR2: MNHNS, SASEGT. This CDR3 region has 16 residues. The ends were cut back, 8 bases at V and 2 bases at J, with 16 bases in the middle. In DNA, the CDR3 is TGTGCCAGCGGGCCTTCAGGGATGCCTGGGGCCAACGTCCTGACTTTC. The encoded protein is CASGPSGMPGANVLTF.

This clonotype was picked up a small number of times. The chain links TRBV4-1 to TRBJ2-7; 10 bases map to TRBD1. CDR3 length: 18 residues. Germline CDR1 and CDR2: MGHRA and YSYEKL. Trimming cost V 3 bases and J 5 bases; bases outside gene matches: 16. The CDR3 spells CASSQPVPGQGTPHEQYF. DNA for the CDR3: TGCGCCAGCAGCCAGCCGGTACCGGGACAGGGGACTCCCCACGAGCAGTACTTC.

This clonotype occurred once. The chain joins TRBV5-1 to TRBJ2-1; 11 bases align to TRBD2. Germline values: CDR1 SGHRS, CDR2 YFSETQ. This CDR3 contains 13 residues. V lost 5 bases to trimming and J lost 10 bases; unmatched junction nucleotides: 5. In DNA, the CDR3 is TGCGCCAGCAGACAGGGACTAGCGGAAGAGCAGTTCTTC. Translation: CASRQGLAEEQFF. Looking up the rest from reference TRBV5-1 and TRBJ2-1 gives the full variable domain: KAGVTQTPRYLIKTRGQQVTLSCSPISGHRSVSWYQQTPGQGLQFLFEYFSETQRNKGNFPGRFSGRQFSNSRSEMNVSTLELGDSALYLCASRQGLAEEQFFGPGTRLTVL.

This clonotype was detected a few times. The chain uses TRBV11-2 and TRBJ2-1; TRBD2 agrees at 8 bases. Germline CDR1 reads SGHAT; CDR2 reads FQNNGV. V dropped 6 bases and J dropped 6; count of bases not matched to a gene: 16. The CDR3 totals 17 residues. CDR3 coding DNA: TGTGCCAGCAGGGCCGGGGGAGCGGGAGATAAGGGCAATGAGCAGTTCTTC. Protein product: CASRAGGAGDKGNEQFF.

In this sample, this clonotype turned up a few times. The CDR3 DNA follows: TGTGCCAGCAGTTATACTAGCGGGAGGAGCAATGAGCAGTTCTTC. As protein: CASSYTSGRSNEQFF. The V call is TRBV6-6, the J call TRBJ2-1, with 12 positions matching TRBD2. V lost 3 bases, J lost 6 bases, and 3 bases stayed unmatched. CDR3 length equals 15 residues. In germline, CDR1 is MNHNY, CDR2 SVGAGI (reference sequence).

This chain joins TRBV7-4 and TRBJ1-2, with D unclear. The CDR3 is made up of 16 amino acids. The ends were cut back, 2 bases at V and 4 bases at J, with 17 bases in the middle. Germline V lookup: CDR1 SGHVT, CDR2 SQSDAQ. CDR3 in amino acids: CASSLPPPPAAYGYTF. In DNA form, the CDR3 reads TGTGCCAGCAGCTTACCACCCCCCCCGGCTGCCTATGGCTACACCTTC.

The CDR3 region is CASSLGQGAWGYTF. The CDR3 DNA reads as TGTGCCAGCAGTTTAGGACAGGGGGCATGGGGCTACACCTTC. V gene TRBV27 combines with J gene TRBJ1-2; 11 bases are a match to TRBD1. CDR3 size: 14 residues. V was clipped by 2 bases and J by 8 bases; unmatched bases: 4. Germline V lookup: CDR1 MNHEY, CDR2 SMNVEV (reference sequence).

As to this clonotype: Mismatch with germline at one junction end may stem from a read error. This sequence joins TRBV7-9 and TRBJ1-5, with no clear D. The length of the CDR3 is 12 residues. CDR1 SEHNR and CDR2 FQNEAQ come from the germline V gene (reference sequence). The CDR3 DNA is TGTGCCAGCAGCAGATCGGACCGGATTAGGTATTTT. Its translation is CASSRSDRIRYF.

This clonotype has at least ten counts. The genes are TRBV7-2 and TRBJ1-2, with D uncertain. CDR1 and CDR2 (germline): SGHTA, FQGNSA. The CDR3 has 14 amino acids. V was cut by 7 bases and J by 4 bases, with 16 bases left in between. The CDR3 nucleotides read TGTGCCAGCACCCCGAGGAGGGAACTCTATGGCTACACCTTC. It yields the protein CASTPRRELYGYTF. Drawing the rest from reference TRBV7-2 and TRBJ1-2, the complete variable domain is GAGVSQSPSNKVTEKGKDVELRCDPISGHTALYWYRQSLGQGLEFLIYFQGNSAPDKSGLPSDRFSAERTGGSVSTLTIQRTQQEDSAVYLCASTPRRELYGYTFGSGTRLTVV.